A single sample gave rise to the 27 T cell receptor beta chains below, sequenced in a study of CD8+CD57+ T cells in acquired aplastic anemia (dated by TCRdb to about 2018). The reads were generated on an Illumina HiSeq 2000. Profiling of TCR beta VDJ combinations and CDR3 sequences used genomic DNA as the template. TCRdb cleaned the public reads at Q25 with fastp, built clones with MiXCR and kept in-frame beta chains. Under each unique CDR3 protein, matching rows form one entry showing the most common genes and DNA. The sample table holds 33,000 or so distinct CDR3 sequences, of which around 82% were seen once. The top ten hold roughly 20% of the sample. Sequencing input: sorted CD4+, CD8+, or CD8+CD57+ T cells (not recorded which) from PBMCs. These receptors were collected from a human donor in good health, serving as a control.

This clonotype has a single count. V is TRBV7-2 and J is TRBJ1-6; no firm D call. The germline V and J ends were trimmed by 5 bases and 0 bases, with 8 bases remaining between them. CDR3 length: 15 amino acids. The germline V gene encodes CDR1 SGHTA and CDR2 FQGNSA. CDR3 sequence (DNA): TGTGCCAGCAGCATCCTGAGCTCCTATAATTCACCCCTCCACTTT. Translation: CASSILSSYNSPLHF.

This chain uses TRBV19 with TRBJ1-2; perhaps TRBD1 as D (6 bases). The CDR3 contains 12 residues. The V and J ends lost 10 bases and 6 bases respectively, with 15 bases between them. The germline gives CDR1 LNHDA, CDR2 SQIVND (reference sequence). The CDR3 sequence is CATSRGGDGYTF. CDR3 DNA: TGTGCCACCTCAAGGGGGGGCGATGGCTACACCTTC.

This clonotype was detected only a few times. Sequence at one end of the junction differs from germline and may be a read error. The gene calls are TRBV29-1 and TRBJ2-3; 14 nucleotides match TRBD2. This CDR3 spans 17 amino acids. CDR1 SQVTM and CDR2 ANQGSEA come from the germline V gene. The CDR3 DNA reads TGCAGCGTTGAAAGCCGACTAGCGGGGGGGCAGACAGGTACGCAGTATTTT. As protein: CSVESRLAGGQTGTQYF.

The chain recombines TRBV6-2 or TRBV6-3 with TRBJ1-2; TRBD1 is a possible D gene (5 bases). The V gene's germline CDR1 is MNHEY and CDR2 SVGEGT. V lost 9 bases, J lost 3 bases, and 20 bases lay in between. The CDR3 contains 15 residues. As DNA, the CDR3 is TGTGCCAGTAGTATCGGGACTCCTAGGGACTATGGCTACACCTTC. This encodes CASSIGTPRDYGYTF.

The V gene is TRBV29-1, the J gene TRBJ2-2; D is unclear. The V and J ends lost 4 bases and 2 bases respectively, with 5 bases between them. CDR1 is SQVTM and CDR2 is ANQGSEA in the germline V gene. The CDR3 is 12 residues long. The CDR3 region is CSVAVNTGELFF. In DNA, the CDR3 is TGCAGCGTTGCTGTTAACACCGGGGAGCTGTTTTTT.

CDR3 DNA: TGCAGCCCTAGTACTCCCCGGTCGTACTATGGCTACACCTTC. Protein product: CSPSTPRSYYGYTF. The chain joins TRBV20-1 to TRBJ1-2; D unclear. The germline V gene has CDR1 DFQATT and CDR2 SNEGSKA (reference sequence). The CDR3 extends over 14 amino acids.

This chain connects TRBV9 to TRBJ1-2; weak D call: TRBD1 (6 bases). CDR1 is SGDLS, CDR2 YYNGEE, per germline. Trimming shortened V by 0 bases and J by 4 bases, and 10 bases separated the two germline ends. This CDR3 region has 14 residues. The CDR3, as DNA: TGTGCCAGCAGCGTAGAACAGGGCCCCTATGGCTACACCTTC. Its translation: CASSVEQGPYGYTF.

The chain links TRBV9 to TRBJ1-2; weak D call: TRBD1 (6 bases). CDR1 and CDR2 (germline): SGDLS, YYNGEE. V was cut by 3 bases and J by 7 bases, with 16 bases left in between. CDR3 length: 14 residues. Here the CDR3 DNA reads TGTGCCAGCAGCGCGAGCCAACAGGGCCCTGGCTACACCTTC. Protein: CASSASQQGPGYTF.

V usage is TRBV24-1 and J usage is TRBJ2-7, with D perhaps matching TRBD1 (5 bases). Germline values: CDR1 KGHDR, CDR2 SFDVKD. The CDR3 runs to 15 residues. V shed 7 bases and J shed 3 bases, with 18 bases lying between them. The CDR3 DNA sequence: TGTGCCACCAGATGGTTCGAACAGGAAGACTACGAGCAGTACGTC. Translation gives CATRWFEQEDYEQYV.

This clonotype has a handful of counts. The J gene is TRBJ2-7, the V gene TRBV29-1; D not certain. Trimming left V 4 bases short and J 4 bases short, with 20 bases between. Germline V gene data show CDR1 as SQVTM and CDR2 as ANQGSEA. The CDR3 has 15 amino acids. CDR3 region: CSVAHRGKTSYEQYF. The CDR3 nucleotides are TGCAGCGTTGCCCACAGAGGCAAGACGTCTTACGAGCAGTACTTC.

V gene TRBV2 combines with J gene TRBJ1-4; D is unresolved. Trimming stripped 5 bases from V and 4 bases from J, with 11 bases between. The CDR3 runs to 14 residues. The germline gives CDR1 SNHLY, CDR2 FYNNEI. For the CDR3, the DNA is TGTGCCAGCAGTCGGCAGAGCCTTAATGAAAAACTGTTTTTT. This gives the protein CASSRQSLNEKLFF. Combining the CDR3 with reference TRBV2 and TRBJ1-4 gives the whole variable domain EPEVTQTPSHQVTQMGQEVILRCVPISNHLYFYWYRQILGQKVEFLVSFYNNEISEKSEIFDDQFSVERPDGSNFTLKIRSTKLEDSAMYFCASSRQSLNEKLFFGSGTQLSVL.

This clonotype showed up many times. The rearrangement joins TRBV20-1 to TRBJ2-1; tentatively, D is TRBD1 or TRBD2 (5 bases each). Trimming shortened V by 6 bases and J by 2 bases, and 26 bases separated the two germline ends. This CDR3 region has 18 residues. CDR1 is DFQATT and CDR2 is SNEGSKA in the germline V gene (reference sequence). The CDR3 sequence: CSAGTPLRDPIPYNEQFF. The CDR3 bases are TGCAGTGCCGGAACCCCCCTCCGGGACCCTATCCCCTACAATGAGCAGTTCTTC.

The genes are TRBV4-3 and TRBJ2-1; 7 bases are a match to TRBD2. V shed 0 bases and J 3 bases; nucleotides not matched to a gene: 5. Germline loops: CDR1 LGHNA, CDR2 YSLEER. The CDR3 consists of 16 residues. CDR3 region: CASSQESGGRYNEQFF. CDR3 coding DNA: TGCGCCAGCAGCCAAGAATCGGGGGGACGCTACAATGAGCAGTTCTTC.

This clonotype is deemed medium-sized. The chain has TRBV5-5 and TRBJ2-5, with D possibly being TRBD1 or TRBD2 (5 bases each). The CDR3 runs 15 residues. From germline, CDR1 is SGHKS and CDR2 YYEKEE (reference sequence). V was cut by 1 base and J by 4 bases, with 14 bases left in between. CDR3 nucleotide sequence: TGTGCCAGCAGCTTGCTGAAGGGGAGAGGAGAGACCCAGTACTTC. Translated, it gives CASSLLKGRGETQYF.

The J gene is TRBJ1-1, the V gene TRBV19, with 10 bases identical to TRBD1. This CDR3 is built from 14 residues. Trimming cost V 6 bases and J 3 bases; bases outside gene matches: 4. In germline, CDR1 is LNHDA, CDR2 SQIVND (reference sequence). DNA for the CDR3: TGTGCCAGTAGGGACAGGGGGGCGGACACTGAAGCTTTCTTT. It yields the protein CASRDRGADTEAFF.

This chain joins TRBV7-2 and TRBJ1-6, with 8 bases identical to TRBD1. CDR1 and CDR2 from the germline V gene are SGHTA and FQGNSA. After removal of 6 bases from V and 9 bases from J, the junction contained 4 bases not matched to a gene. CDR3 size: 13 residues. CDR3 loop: CASSEDRVSPLHF. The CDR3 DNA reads TGTGCCAGCAGTGAGGACAGGGTTTCACCCCTCCACTTT.

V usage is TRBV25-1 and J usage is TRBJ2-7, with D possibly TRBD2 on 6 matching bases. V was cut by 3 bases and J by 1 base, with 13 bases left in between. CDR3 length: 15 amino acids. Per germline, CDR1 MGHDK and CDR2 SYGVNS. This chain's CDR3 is CASSDRRGSSYEQYF. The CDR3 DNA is TGTGCCAGCAGTGACAGGAGGGGCAGTTCCTACGAGCAGTACTTC.

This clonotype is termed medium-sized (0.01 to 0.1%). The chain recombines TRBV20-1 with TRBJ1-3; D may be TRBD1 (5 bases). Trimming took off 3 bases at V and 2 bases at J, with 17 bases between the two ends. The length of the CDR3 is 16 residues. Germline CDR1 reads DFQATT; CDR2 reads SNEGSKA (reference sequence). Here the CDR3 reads CSASSILGGAGNTIYF. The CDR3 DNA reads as TGCAGTGCTAGTTCGATTTTAGGAGGGGCTGGAAACACCATATATTTT.

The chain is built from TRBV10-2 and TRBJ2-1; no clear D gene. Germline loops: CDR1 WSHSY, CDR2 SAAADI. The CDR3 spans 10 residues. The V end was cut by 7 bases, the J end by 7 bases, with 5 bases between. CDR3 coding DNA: TGCGCCAGCAACCTAAATGAGCAGTTCTTC. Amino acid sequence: CASNLNEQFF.

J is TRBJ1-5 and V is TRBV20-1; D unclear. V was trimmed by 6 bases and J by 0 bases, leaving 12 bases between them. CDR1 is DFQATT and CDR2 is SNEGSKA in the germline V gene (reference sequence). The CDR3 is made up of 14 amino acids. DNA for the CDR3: TGCAGTGCCTCAGACGGATATAGCAATCAGCCCCAGCATTTT. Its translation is CSASDGYSNQPQHF.

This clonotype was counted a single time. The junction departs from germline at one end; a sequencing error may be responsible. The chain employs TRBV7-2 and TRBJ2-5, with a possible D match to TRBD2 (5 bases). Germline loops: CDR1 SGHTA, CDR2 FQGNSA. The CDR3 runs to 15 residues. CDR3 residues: CASSLGGRLQGTQYF. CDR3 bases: TGTGCCAGCAGCTTAGGTGGGCGACTACAAGGGACCCAGTACTTC.

The CDR3 here is CATSDGGTGDTQYF. CDR3 nucleotides: TGTGCCACCAGTGACGGGGGAACGGGAGATACGCAGTATTTT. The chain employs TRBV24-1 and TRBJ2-3; perhaps TRBD2 as D (6 bases). This CDR3 has 14 amino acids. Between the trimmed V and J ends, which lost 4 bases and 5 bases, there was a span of 12 bases. Germline V CDR1 and CDR2: KGHDR, SFDVKD.

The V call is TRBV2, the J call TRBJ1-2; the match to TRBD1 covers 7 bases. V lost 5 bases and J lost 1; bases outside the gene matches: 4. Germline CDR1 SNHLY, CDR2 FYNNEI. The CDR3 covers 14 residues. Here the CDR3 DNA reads TGTGCCAGCAGTTGGGACAGAAGTAACTATGGCTACACCTTC. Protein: CASSWDRSNYGYTF.

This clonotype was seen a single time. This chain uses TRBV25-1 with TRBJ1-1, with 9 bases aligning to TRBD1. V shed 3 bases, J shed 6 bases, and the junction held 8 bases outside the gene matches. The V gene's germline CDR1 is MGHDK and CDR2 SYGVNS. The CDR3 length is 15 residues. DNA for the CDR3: TGTGCCAGCAGTGACCCTAGGGGACAGGGCCCTGAAGCTTTCTTT. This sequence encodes CASSDPRGQGPEAFF.

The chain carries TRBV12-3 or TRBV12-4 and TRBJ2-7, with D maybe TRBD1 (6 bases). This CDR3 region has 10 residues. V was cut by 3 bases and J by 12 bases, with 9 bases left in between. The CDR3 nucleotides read TGTGCCAGCAGTTTTGGCAGGGGGTACTTC. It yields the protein CASSFGRGYF.

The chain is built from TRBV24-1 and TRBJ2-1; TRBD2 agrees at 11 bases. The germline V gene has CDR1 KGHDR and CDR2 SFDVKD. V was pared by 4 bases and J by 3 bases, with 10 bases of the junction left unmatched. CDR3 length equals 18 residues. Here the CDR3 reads CATSDPTVAGGNYNEQFF. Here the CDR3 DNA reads TGTGCCACCAGTGACCCGACCGTAGCGGGAGGGAACTACAATGAGCAGTTCTTC.

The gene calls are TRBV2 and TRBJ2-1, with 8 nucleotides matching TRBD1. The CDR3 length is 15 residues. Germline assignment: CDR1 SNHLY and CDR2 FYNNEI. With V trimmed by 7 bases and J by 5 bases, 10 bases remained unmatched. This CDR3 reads CASMGQALTDNEQFF. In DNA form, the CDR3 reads TGTGCCAGCATGGGACAGGCCTTAACCGACAATGAGCAGTTCTTC.